This record covers a single T cell receptor (beta chain). The entry originates in a study of blood T cell repertoires in COVID-19. Recruits, aged roughly 18 to 90 years, lived in 20 to 30 US areas. Repertoires were generated with immunoSEQ multiplex PCR, while TCRdb's copy carries only in-frame clones and drops some. Altogether fewer than 400,000 clones are present, roughly 88% being singletons, with the ten largest covering 5%. The V gene end was trimmed by 5 bases and the J gene end by 10 bases; junction bases not matched to a gene: 8. Germline lookup yields CDR1 SGHKS and CDR2 YYEKEE (reference sequence). The CDR3 has 14 amino acids.

The source material was PBMCs or T cells enriched from blood (not recorded which). The V gene is TRBV5-5, the J gene TRBJ1-6, with 8 bases aligning to TRBD1. This clonotype originated in a young man who had recovered from COVID-19. Written as DNA, the CDR3 is TGTGCCAGCAGTTCAGGACAGGGAGAATCACCCCTCCACTTT. This gives the protein CASSSGQGESPLHF.